This T cell receptor (beta chain) was identified in a study of blood T cell repertoires in COVID-19. Across the whole study: Samples of COVID-19 (acute and convalescent) were obtained from the United States, Italy and Spain.

As processed by the authors: Reference gene primer amplification gave nucleated cell count estimates. Data came from immunoSEQ multiplex PCR; TCRdb stores just in-frame clones and leaves some out. D and trimming come from the DNA, and the V and J calls and clone size come from that table. Here the sample spans about 270,000 clones, 70% to 90% being singletons. The Seattle patients joined while their infection was active and were tracked longitudinally afterward. The CDR3 has 14 amino acids. In germline, CDR1 is LGHDT, CDR2 YNNKEL (reference sequence). V lost 1 base and J lost 10, with 17 bases in between.

The sample was peripheral blood. The chain has TRBV3-1 (or the pseudogene TRBV3-2) and TRBJ2-7; a possible D gene is TRBD2 (5 bases). This clonotype was sampled from a woman in her thirties with COVID-19, enrolled during active disease. CDR3 amino acids: CASSQGSDSLSQYF. The CDR3, as DNA: TGTGCCAGCAGCCAAGGTTCGGACTCTCTTTCTCAGTACTTC.